Listed below are T cell receptor beta chains from one sample, sequenced in a study of CD8 T cells in ankylosing spondylitis. From the 5' RACE reads, TCRdb called clonotypes with MiXCR, one entry per CDR3 protein. Of roughly 470,000 distinct CDR3 sequences in the sample, 25% to 30% are singletons; the top ten hold roughly 0.8%. The sequenced sample was blood, either unsorted or a sorted T cell fraction (not recorded which). These receptors were taken from a male donor with ankylosing spondylitis. The CDR3 runs from the conserved cysteine through the conserved F or W. Each record gives: D gene, V gene, clone size, J gene, CDR3 length, CDR3 protein, CDR3 DNA. The D gene is left open where the match is weak. A row's size may be missing; if present it is once, few, many or a size class.

d_gene: TRBD2
v_gene: TRBV5-1
abundance: many
j_gene: TRBJ2-1
len: 15
CDR3aa: CASSLALAGNNEQFF
CDR3nt: TGTGCCAGCAGCTTAGCCCTAGCGGGGAACAATGAGCAGTTCTTC

d_gene: TRBD2
v_gene: TRBV12-3/TRBV12-4
abundance: many
j_gene: TRBJ2-1
len: 16
CDR3aa: CASSFSTGGPMNEQFF
CDR3nt: TGTGCCAGCAGTTTCTCTACGGGAGGGCCGATGAATGAGCAGTTCTTC

d_gene: TRBD2
v_gene: TRBV7-9
abundance: few
j_gene: TRBJ2-2
len: 16
CDR3aa: CASIPRLAGPTGELFF
CDR3nt: TGTGCCAGCATCCCTAGACTAGCGGGGCCCACCGGGGAGCTGTTTTTT

d_gene: TRBD2
v_gene: TRBV28
abundance: .
j_gene: TRBJ2-1
len: 17
CDR3aa: CAMSPRRTSGWNNEQFF
CDR3nt: TGTGCCATGAGCCCTAGGAGGACTAGCGGATGGAACAATGAGCAGTTCTTC

d_gene: .
v_gene: TRBV5-1
abundance: few
j_gene: TRBJ2-1
len: 15
CDR3aa: CASRSTGTVYNEQFF
CDR3nt: TGCGCCAGCAGATCAACCGGGACCGTGTACAATGAGCAGTTCTTC

d_gene: TRBD1
v_gene: TRBV3-1
abundance: .
j_gene: TRBJ2-1
len: 17
CDR3aa: CASSRPGTGVFTDEQFF
CDR3nt: TGTGCCAGCAGCCGCCCAGGGACAGGGGTTTTCACCGATGAGCAGTTCTTC

d_gene: .
v_gene: TRBV20-1
abundance: .
j_gene: TRBJ2-1
len: 13
CDR3aa: CSASSRAFNEQFF
CDR3nt: TGCAGTGCTAGTTCCCGGGCGTTCAATGAGCAGTTCTTC

d_gene: .
v_gene: TRBV2
abundance: .
j_gene: TRBJ1-4
len: 13
CDR3aa: CASSGGSVQKLFF
CDR3nt: TGTGCCAGCAGTGGGGGGAGCGTACAAAAACTGTTTTTT

d_gene: .
v_gene: TRBV20-1
abundance: few
j_gene: TRBJ2-4
len: 11
CDR3aa: CSVGLQNIQYF
CDR3nt: TGCAGTGTCGGTCTGCAAAACATTCAGTACTTC

d_gene: .
v_gene: TRBV11-3
abundance: .
j_gene: TRBJ1-6
len: 12
CDR3aa: CASSASESPLHF
CDR3nt: TGTGCCAGCAGCGCTAGTGAATCACCCCTCCACTTT

d_gene: .
v_gene: TRBV27
abundance: few
j_gene: TRBJ2-2
len: 14
CDR3aa: CASSLSRVTGELFF
CDR3nt: TGTGCCAGCAGTTTATCCAGGGTCACCGGGGAGCTGTTTTTT

d_gene: .
v_gene: TRBV2
abundance: few
j_gene: TRBJ2-4
len: 16
CDR3aa: CASSASLGSGKNIQYF
CDR3nt: TGTGCCAGCAGCGCTAGTCTGGGGAGCGGCAAAAACATTCAGTACTTC

d_gene: TRBD1
v_gene: TRBV20-1
abundance: few
j_gene: TRBJ2-1
len: 15
CDR3aa: CSANGGQGARGEQFF
CDR3nt: TGCAGTGCTAACGGGGGACAGGGGGCTCGGGGTGAGCAGTTCTTC

d_gene: .
v_gene: TRBV6-1
abundance: few
j_gene: TRBJ2-3
len: 14
CDR3aa: CASSEGDLRVTQYF
CDR3nt: TGTGCCAGCAGTGAAGGGGACCTTCGGGTTACGCAGTATTTT

d_gene: .
v_gene: TRBV12-3/TRBV12-4
abundance: few
j_gene: TRBJ1-6
len: 14
CDR3aa: CASSGLSDNSPLHF
CDR3nt: TGTGCCAGCAGCGGACTTTCGGATAATTCACCCCTCCACTTT

d_gene: TRBD2
v_gene: TRBV3-1
abundance: few
j_gene: TRBJ2-5
len: 13
CDR3aa: CASGLAGMETQYF
CDR3nt: TGTGCCAGCGGACTAGCGGGGATGGAGACCCAGTACTTC

d_gene: .
v_gene: TRBV24-1
abundance: few
j_gene: TRBJ1-1
len: 13
CDR3aa: CATSDFMNTEAFF
CDR3nt: TGTGCCACCAGTGATTTCATGAACACTGAAGCTTTCTTT

d_gene: .
v_gene: TRBV7-2
abundance: few
j_gene: TRBJ1-2
len: 13
CDR3aa: CASSLQGRYGYTF
CDR3nt: TGTGCCAGCAGCCTCCAGGGGCGCTATGGCTACACCTTC

d_gene: TRBD1
v_gene: TRBV12-3/TRBV12-4
abundance: .
j_gene: TRBJ2-1
len: 15
CDR3aa: CASRRQGAAYNEQFF
CDR3nt: TGTGCCAGCAGGCGACAGGGGGCTGCCTACAATGAGCAGTTCTTC

d_gene: .
v_gene: TRBV3-1
abundance: few
j_gene: TRBJ2-7
len: 14
CDR3aa: CASSPLASQHEQYF
CDR3nt: TGTGCCAGCAGCCCACTGGCTAGTCAGCACGAGCAGTACTTC

d_gene: TRBD1
v_gene: TRBV2
abundance: .
j_gene: TRBJ2-7
len: 12
CDR3aa: CASSATGDEQYF
CDR3nt: TGTGCCAGCAGCGCGACAGGGGACGAGCAGTACTTC

d_gene: .
v_gene: TRBV19
abundance: .
j_gene: TRBJ2-3
len: 14
CDR3aa: CASSLRGYQITQYF
CDR3nt: TGTGCCAGTTCTCTACGGGGTTACCAGATAACGCAGTATTTT